The 19 T cell receptor beta chains in this list originate from one sample, sequenced in a study of monozygotic twins with inflammatory bowel disease. From the 5' RACE reads, TCRdb lists one entry per CDR3 protein and no DNA. The sample has 300,000 to 350,000 distinct CDR3 sequences; the top ten hold roughly 2%. Sequencing was performed on blood. The receptor set was obtained from a human donor with ulcerative colitis or Crohn's disease, or a healthy co-twin of an affected twin (not recorded which).

The genes are TRBV4-1 and TRBJ2-7; the TCRdb call, TRBD2, lacks DNA for checking. The CDR3 has 16 residues. CDR1 and CDR2 from the germline V gene are MGHRA and YSYEKL. The CDR3 sequence is CASSQDRGEGRYEQYF.

The rearrangement links TRBV18 to TRBJ2-7; checking the TCRdb D call of TRBD1 is not possible without DNA. The CDR3 runs 14 residues. Germline V gene sequence: CDR1 KGHSH, CDR2 LQKENI. CDR3 residues: CPSSLRGTGDEQYF.

This chain uses TRBV20-1 with TRBJ1-4. This CDR3 has 14 amino acids. Germline V CDR1 and CDR2: DFQATT, SNEGSKA (reference sequence). The CDR3 is CSAREAATNEKLFF.

V and J are TRBV2 and TRBJ2-1. The CDR3 has 13 amino acids. Germline CDR1 SNHLY, CDR2 FYNNEI. The CDR3 spells CASSEGIYNEQFF.

V and J are TRBV6-6 and TRBJ2-7; TCRdb indicates TRBD1, and absent DNA this call remains unverified. CDR3 length: 14 amino acids. Germline assignment: CDR1 MNHNY and CDR2 SVGAGI (reference sequence). The CDR3 spells CASSYSSTGPEQYF.

V usage is TRBV7-2 and J usage is TRBJ1-6. The CDR3 has 13 residues. Germline V gene sequence: CDR1 SGHTA, CDR2 FQGNSA. The CDR3 protein is CASSSVVESPLHF. Filled out from reference TRBV7-2 and TRBJ1-6, the complete variable domain reads GAGVSQSPSNKVTEKGKDVELRCDPISGHTALYWYRQSLGQGLEFLIYFQGNSAPDKSGLPSDRFSAERTGGSVSTLTIQRTQQEDSAVYLCASSSVVESPLHFGNGTRLTVT.

The rearrangement uses TRBV10-2 and TRBJ2-7. CDR1 and CDR2 (germline): WSHSY, SAAADI. The CDR3 extends over 14 amino acids. The CDR3 sequence: CASSESTASYEQYF.

The rearrangement uses TRBV11-2 and TRBJ2-5. The CDR3 has 12 amino acids. Per germline, CDR1 SGHAT and CDR2 FQNNGV. This CDR3 is CASSLQVETQYF.

The chain combines TRBV28 with TRBJ2-6; the TRBD1 assignment by TCRdb is unverifiable without DNA. The length of the CDR3 is 17 residues. The germline gives CDR1 MDHEN, CDR2 SYDVKM. The CDR3 region is CASSGRDSISGANVLTF.

The V gene is TRBV12-3 or TRBV12-4, the J gene TRBJ2-2; TCRdb indicates TRBD1, and absent DNA this call remains unverified. This CDR3 comprises 16 residues. The CDR3 sequence is CATSRDRGQIIGELFF.

The chain has TRBV7-2 and TRBJ2-1. CDR1 and CDR2 (germline): SGHTA, FQGNSA. The CDR3 consists of 11 residues. This CDR3 is CASSPFNEQFF.

The chain carries TRBV20-1 and TRBJ1-6. The CDR3 totals 16 residues. Germline CDR1 is DFQATT and CDR2 is SNEGSKA (reference sequence). The CDR3 loop reads CSALRSAVNYNSPLHF.

The chain has TRBV7-9 and TRBJ1-5; TCRdb selects TRBD1, and the lack of DNA leaves this call unchecked. The length of the CDR3 is 14 residues. Germline CDR1 and CDR2: SEHNR and FQNEAQ (reference sequence). CDR3: CASSSRGANQPQHF.

V gene TRBV5-1 combines with J gene TRBJ2-1; TCRdb picks TRBD2, but there is no DNA to check that call. This CDR3 contains 17 residues. CDR1 and CDR2 (germline): SGHRS, YFSETQ. CDR3 amino acids: CASSLESLSGGGNEQFF.

J is TRBJ1-4 and V is TRBV11-3. CDR1 is SGHNT, CDR2 YENEEA, per germline. The CDR3 contains 13 residues. CDR3 in amino acids: CASSFRPNEKLFF.

V and J are TRBV6-5 and TRBJ2-1; the D call from TCRdb, TRBD1, cannot be confirmed without DNA. Germline CDR1 MNHEY, CDR2 SVGAGI. The CDR3 runs 17 residues. The CDR3 spells CASSYITVRQGHNEQFF.

The V gene is TRBV7-2, the J gene TRBJ2-4; the TCRdb D gene call, TRBD1, has no DNA to confirm it. The CDR3 loop spans 13 amino acids. Looked up from germline, CDR1 is SGHTA and CDR2 is FQGNSA. CDR3 amino acids: CASSAGQGNIQYF.

The chain recombines TRBV10-3 with TRBJ1-1; with no DNA, the TCRdb D assignment of TRBD1 cannot be verified. Germline V gene sequence: CDR1 ENHRY, CDR2 SYGVKD. CDR3 size: 13 residues. The CDR3 sequence: CAISEPGNTEAFF.

The chain employs TRBV5-1 and TRBJ2-7; TCRdb picks TRBD1, but there is no DNA to check that call. CDR1 is SGHRS, CDR2 YFSETQ, per germline. CDR3 size: 14 residues. The CDR3 loop reads CASSGDRGHYEQYF. The full variable domain, with the rest looked up from reference TRBV5-1 and TRBJ2-7, is KAGVTQTPRYLIKTRGQQVTLSCSPISGHRSVSWYQQTPGQGLQFLFEYFSETQRNKGNFPGRFSGRQFSNSRSEMNVSTLELGDSALYLCASSGDRGHYEQYFGPGTRLTVT.